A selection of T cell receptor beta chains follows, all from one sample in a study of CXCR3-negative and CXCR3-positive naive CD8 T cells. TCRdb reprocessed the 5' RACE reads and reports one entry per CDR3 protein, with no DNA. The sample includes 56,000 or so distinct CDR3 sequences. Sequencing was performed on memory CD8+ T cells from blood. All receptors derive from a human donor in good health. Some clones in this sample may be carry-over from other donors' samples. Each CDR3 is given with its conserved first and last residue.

CDR3 protein: CSARAGTGGAWYGYTF; J gene: TRBJ1-2; V gene: TRBV20-1
CDR3 protein: CASSSLGGGETQYF; J gene: TRBJ2-5; V gene: TRBV7-9
CDR3 protein: CASSQEWASGYEQFF; J gene: TRBJ2-1; V gene: TRBV4-1
CDR3 protein: CASSQVDNSYEQYF; J gene: TRBJ2-7; V gene: TRBV3-1
CDR3 protein: CSAPSGGTSSYNEQFF; J gene: TRBJ2-1; V gene: TRBV20-1
CDR3 protein: CSVEDLPGELFF; J gene: TRBJ2-2; V gene: TRBV29-1
CDR3 protein: CSVEGKPLNEQFF; J gene: TRBJ2-1; V gene: TRBV29-1
CDR3 protein: CASSYGGVAGEQFF; J gene: TRBJ2-1; V gene: TRBV6-5
CDR3 protein: CASSEGGHSYEQYF; J gene: TRBJ2-7; V gene: TRBV9
CDR3 protein: CASSQEFASGGYEQYF; J gene: TRBJ2-7; V gene: TRBV4-3
CDR3 protein: CASSLRQGARNTEAFF; J gene: TRBJ1-1; V gene: TRBV4-1
CDR3 protein: CASSLGVGGYYNEQFF; J gene: TRBJ2-1; V gene: TRBV7-8
CDR3 protein: CASSPVSSYNEQFF; J gene: TRBJ2-1; V gene: TRBV19
CDR3 protein: CASSTGEGGNTIYF; J gene: TRBJ1-3; V gene: TRBV28
CDR3 protein: CASSLLSKDPYEQFF; J gene: TRBJ2-1; V gene: TRBV5-6
CDR3 protein: CASSHWSIPGQYF; J gene: TRBJ2-7; V gene: TRBV14
CDR3 protein: CASSQGPGLAGEEQFF; J gene: TRBJ2-1; V gene: TRBV4-1
CDR3 protein: CASRRTTGTYEQYF; J gene: TRBJ2-7; V gene: TRBV28
CDR3 protein: CSVEDQPDEQYF; J gene: TRBJ2-7; V gene: TRBV29-1
CDR3 protein: CASSLLGGANTGELFF; J gene: TRBJ2-2; V gene: TRBV27
CDR3 protein: CASSYPDPGVNNEKLFF; J gene: TRBJ1-4; V gene: TRBV6-5
CDR3 protein: CSVDRPPGEDGGYGYTF; J gene: TRBJ1-2; V gene: TRBV29-1
CDR3 protein: CSVGVDSYNEQFF; J gene: TRBJ2-1; V gene: TRBV29-1
CDR3 protein: CASSSRDTPYEQYF; J gene: TRBJ2-7; V gene: TRBV27
CDR3 protein: CASSSRTSGRAMSSEQYF; J gene: TRBJ2-7; V gene: TRBV6-2/TRBV6-3
CDR3 protein: CASRPTAAPTYEQYF; J gene: TRBJ2-7; V gene: TRBV5-1
CDR3 protein: CASSPWPTPHQPQHF; J gene: TRBJ1-5; V gene: TRBV19
CDR3 protein: CASSLKWAETTGELFF; J gene: TRBJ2-2; V gene: TRBV5-1
CDR3 protein: CASSLAEDPYTEAFF; J gene: TRBJ1-1; V gene: TRBV5-1
CDR3 protein: CASSLSGRTGANVLTF; J gene: TRBJ2-6; V gene: TRBV12-3/TRBV12-4
CDR3 protein: CAISESSYGGAKRPYNEQFF; J gene: TRBJ2-1; V gene: TRBV10-3